This entry concerns a single T cell receptor (beta chain). The target of this receptor is not known. There are no base qualities to consult, and no much larger clone falls within one base. According to the germline V gene, CDR1 reads MDHEN and CDR2 reads SYDVKM. Clipping removes 7 bases from V and 0 bases from J, with 6 as the unmatched junction base count. Spanning cysteine to phenylalanine, the CDR3 consists of 15 amino acids. Just CDR3 DNA is preserved here, 45 bases in frame from base 1. Libraries were made using the immunoSEQ multiplex PCR assay. For the multiplex PCR, a mixture combining 60 forward primers for TCR Vbeta segments and 13 reverse primers for TCR Jbeta segments was used. The CDR3 region of rearranged TCR beta genes was amplified from genomic DNA by a multiplex PCR assay. On the Illumina HiSeq System, the amplified TCR beta libraries were sequenced as 87-base-pair reads. The original methods were these. Across the 700 or so repertoires, a later analysis counted 78 million or so unique TCR beta chains, about 10 million of which were shared by at least two donors. A nearest-neighbor algorithm error-corrected the raw reads and collapsed the reads into unique sequences, merging closely related sequences to remove PCR and sequencing errors. V, D and J gene segments were assigned by aligning CDR3 sequences to IMGT reference sequences. Each retained sequence needed at least a six-nucleotide match to both a V gene segment and a J gene segment. Rearrangements were classified as productive when the CDR3 lacked stop codons and remained in frame with V and J, and all other rearrangements were classified as non-productive. CDR3 was defined by IMGT convention, running from the second conserved V-encoded cysteine to the conserved J-encoded phenylalanine. The earlier analysis of 450 to 750 of the donors excluded any sequence lacking an unambiguous match to a single V gene segment. In an earlier analysis of several hundred of the donors, V segments were called functional above 56.7% productive rearrangements and were called segregating when the between-donor standard deviation exceeded 5%. A statistical classification framework was built for diagnosing cytomegalovirus status from the catalog of TCR beta chain sequences. A later analysis assigned V and J genes by comparing TCR nucleotide sequences with IMGT/GENE-DB human TR gene sequences. The TCRdist pipeline was used in a later analysis to assign CDR3 sequences and most-parsimonious VDJ recombination scenarios. A later analysis defined each TCR beta chain by its CDR3 amino acid sequence plus V-gene family, and excluded reads lacking a unique V-gene family. A later analysis removed several hundred highly shared, low-generation-probability nucleotide sequences to deal with suspected cross-contamination and a sequencing artifact. In a later analysis, a clonal expansion index for each public chain was calculated from normalized within-repertoire ranks of inferred template counts. In a later analysis, generation probabilities were computed using a VDJ recombination model fitted to out-of-frame rearrangements, and the results were checked against IGoR. In a later analysis, TCR-TCR, TCR-HLA and TCR-CMV co-occurrence was scored with hypergeometric tests, and a repertoire-size bias correction was applied to TCR pairs. A later analysis estimated false discovery rates by permuting HLA or CMV assignments 20 times. In a later analysis, co-occurring TCRs were grouped using DBSCAN, and TCRdist sequence similarity was added for clustering within HLA-allele-positive subsets. Repertoires with fewer than 30,000 or more than 120,000 public chains, plus five repertoires with anomalous nucleotide sharing, were excluded from co-occurrence clustering. The table was pulled from immuneACCESS by TCRdb, which kept in-frame rearrangements only. Such tables lose some clones; where checked, under half of the loss comes from unresolved V genes, and the rest has no known cause. D and trimming were read from the DNA, whereas the V and J calls and clone size are those reported in that table. This sample is represented by some 150,000 clones; approximately 80% of them were singletons. Of the sample, about 5% falls within the top ten clones.

This sample is part of a study of cytomegalovirus exposure and HLA in healthy donors (dated by TCRdb to about 2017). The study in broad terms: According to an earlier analysis of a few hundred of the donors, about 179 million T cells yielded 120 million or so unique TCR beta sequences and around 300 Gb of sequence data. Approximately 310 gigabases of sequencing data and 70 million to 95 million unique TCR sequences made up an early release that covered 500 to 650 HLA-typed donors. Among the 398 genotyped donors, around 81% belonged to the genetic ancestry cluster associated with self-reported Caucasian donors. The study was designed to test whether signatures of past pathogen exposure could be identified by cataloging public T cell receptors. The T cell repertoires of about 700 subjects were profiled by immunosequencing and related to cytomegalovirus serostatus. In addition to the first cohort of around 670 subjects, a separate validation cohort of some 120 different subjects was used. To predict cytomegalovirus infection status, the study combined high-throughput TCR immunosequencing, statistical association of individual TCRs with disease status, and machine learning. A later analysis re-analyzed previously published TCR beta repertoires from roughly 600 donors and added high-resolution HLA genotyping to study TCR occurrence patterns. The later analysis used no new phenotypic data to find candidate immune exposures, relying instead on TCR beta sequences and their occurrence across donors. An earlier analysis of fewer than 750 of the donors used high-throughput TCR beta sequencing to judge whether each TCR beta V gene segment behaved as functional or pseudogenic. Donor age, sex, ethnicity and CMV serostatus were collected together with the repertoire data. A later genetic analysis took genome-wide SNP genotypes for about 65% of the 666 donors and used that subset as a discovery cohort. Every repertoire in the discovery cohort had been generated on one and the same sequencing platform. Class I and class II HLA loci were covered by the typing at four-digit resolution. The number of donors typed differed by locus, with 629-630 for A, B, C, DRB1 and DQB1, approximately 500 for DQA1, 606 for DPA1, and around 460 for DPB1. Roughly 5 DR-DQ haplotypes were handled as single units for association and clustering, since linkage in the cohort was strong. On average, roughly 240,000 unique TCR beta nucleotide sequences were sequenced per donor among roughly 430 genotyped donors of the cohort, with 15% to 20% of those sequences being non-productive.

What the study reported, not specific to this receptor: A later analysis reported that several top co-occurrence clusters appeared linked to parvovirus B19, influenza, CMV and Epstein-Barr virus. The study listed approximately 150 TCR beta chains as associated with cytomegalovirus. In a later analysis, TCR association rates were found to vary across HLA loci, with the most associated TCRs seen for DRB1 alleles and the fewest for HLA-C alleles. According to the authors, the approach could potentially be generalized to other disease states and immunological phenotypes. A later genetic analysis reported fewer N-insertions in productive TCRs among donors in an Asian-associated ancestry cluster than the approximately 670-donor mean. A cluster of highly shared sequence variants was judged likely to represent a technical artifact of the sequencing pipeline. A few of the identified cytomegalovirus-associated TCR beta chains were confirmed in vitro to be specific for cytomegalovirus antigens. At a false discovery rate of 0.05, a later analysis linked some 18,000 TCR beta sequences to specific HLA alleles. Roughly uniform sequencing depth across donors was assumed in presence/absence analyses, although this assumption may not hold. In a later analysis, HLA-associated TCR beta chains were found to be more clonally expanded and to have lower generation probabilities than equally common non-associated chains. In this cohort, only TCR beta chains were sequenced, and detectable features were limited by the absence of alpha or paired-chain data. In a later genetic analysis, a missense DCLRE1C variant was associated with V-gene and J-gene trimming of TCR beta chains, and the association was replicated in an independent cohort. Strong co-occurrence of HLA alleles, especially DR and DQ, made assigning TCR associations to individual alleles difficult. Immune exposure information for the cohort was limited to CMV serostatus. Because HLA typing was missing for some donors at each locus, association tests included only the typed subset. Correlated functional status among segregating V segments might be attributable to linkage disequilibrium, but an unknown experimental factor could not be ruled out. The 87-base-pair reads could not distinguish some IMGT-functional V segments, including TRBV6-2 and TRBV6-3, so those segments were excluded. A further reported finding was that TCR beta sequences accurately predicted the HLA-A and HLA-B alleles for most subjects in the first cohort. Because counts were too low, 15 to 20 rarely observed V segments, including chromosome 9 orphons, were excluded from the earlier analysis of some 590 of the donors. Most TCR sequences were seen in very few donors, while some public TCRs were found in many individuals. Broadly in line with IMGT annotations, most TCR beta V segments showed up in productive rearrangements about 87% or about 30% of the time in an earlier analysis of roughly 590 of the donors. The classifier was reported to diagnose cytomegalovirus status with high specificity and sensitivity in both the original and validation cohorts. A later analysis found that most CMV-associated TCR beta chains appeared HLA-restricted, with HLA associations seemingly driven largely by CMV exposure.

In total, 600 or so healthy bone marrow donors made up the cohort. At the time of sampling, all cohort members were nominally healthy, though unrecorded immune exposures were likely present. The donor was CMV seropositive and belonged to the group of about 290 seropositive cohort members. Each donor provided a peripheral blood sample, and peripheral blood mononuclear cells were used for TCR beta sequencing. Genomic DNA extraction from the blood cell samples was performed with the Qiagen DNeasy Blood Extraction Kit. The sequence derives from a woman aged 45-65 years in good health and CMV-seropositive. Input material: PBMCs. The receptor chain draws on TRBV28 and TRBJ2-7, with 10 bases matching TRBD2. The CDR3 region has the sequence CASNPGLAVSYEQYF. In nucleotides, the sequence is TGTGCCAGCAACCCCGGACTAGCGGTCTCCTACGAGCAGTACTTC.